This T cell receptor beta chain stems from a study of blood T cell repertoires in COVID-19 (dated by TCRdb to the early 2020s). About the investigation overall: Collaborator samples came from the United States, Italy and Spain and covered acute and convalescent phases of COVID-19. The material from the prospective study consisted of cDNA or gDNA derived from T cells, B-cell-depleted T cells, or PBMCs. The dataset comprised deeply sampled blood TCRbeta repertoires from subjects exposed to, actively infected with, or recovered from COVID-19. The repertoires were released in a freely available public database meant as a resource for research on the immune response to SARS-CoV-2. The samples were drawn from the first 160 participants of the ongoing ImmuneRACE study and from some 1,300 subjects provided by 6 global collaborators. Sample metadata almost always included a de-identified subject ID, COVID-19 status, age in years and sex. HLA class I and class II types, where available, came from metadata supplied by the sample provider rather than from assay-based typing.

Spanning cysteine to phenylalanine, the CDR3 consists of 20 amino acids. Just the 60-base CDR3 DNA is kept, in frame starting at base 1. Whole blood was collected in K2EDTA tubes by collaborating institutions according to the institutions' own protocols. Collaborator samples were shipped for TCRbeta analysis as frozen whole blood, isolated PBMCs, or DNA extracted from either sample type. TCRbeta CDR3 regions were amplified from genomic DNA by means of the immunoSEQ Assay, a bias-controlled multiplex PCR. The published analysis was carried out like this. Within the assay, amplification of reference gene primers was used to estimate how many nucleated cells each sample contained. To quantify the absolute abundance of each unique TCRbeta CDR3 rearrangement, sequence reads were collapsed and filtered. For each sample, productive Simpson clonality was calculated as the square root of Simpson's diversity index across productive rearrangements. Held by TCRdb, this immuneACCESS table contains in-frame sequences only and omits some clones. Under half of the omission traces to an unresolved V gene where checked; the cause of the rest is unknown. V and J calls and clone size follow that table, whereas D and trimming were derived from the DNA. The sample data list 180,000 or so clones, and around 87% of these were observed just once. The ten largest account for around 2.6% of the sample.

As concerns this clone: Its antigen target is currently unknown. No qualities accompany the bases; no much larger clone lies one base away.

Results and caveats for the whole study, not just this receptor: Clinical and demographic metadata were provided uncurated, with the amount varying by source and participant.

The receptor chain draws on TRBV12-1 and TRBJ2-2; no check of the table's D call, TRBD2, against the DNA was made. TRBV12-1 has pseudogene status. The clonotype was recovered from a middle-aged man with active or convalescent COVID-19. Sequencing input: peripheral blood. The CDR3 corresponds to CASSSSGTSGSVSFPGELFF. The DNA reads TGTGCCAGCAGCTCATCCGGGACTAGCGGCTCGGTGTCATTCCCCGGGGAGCTGTTTTTT.